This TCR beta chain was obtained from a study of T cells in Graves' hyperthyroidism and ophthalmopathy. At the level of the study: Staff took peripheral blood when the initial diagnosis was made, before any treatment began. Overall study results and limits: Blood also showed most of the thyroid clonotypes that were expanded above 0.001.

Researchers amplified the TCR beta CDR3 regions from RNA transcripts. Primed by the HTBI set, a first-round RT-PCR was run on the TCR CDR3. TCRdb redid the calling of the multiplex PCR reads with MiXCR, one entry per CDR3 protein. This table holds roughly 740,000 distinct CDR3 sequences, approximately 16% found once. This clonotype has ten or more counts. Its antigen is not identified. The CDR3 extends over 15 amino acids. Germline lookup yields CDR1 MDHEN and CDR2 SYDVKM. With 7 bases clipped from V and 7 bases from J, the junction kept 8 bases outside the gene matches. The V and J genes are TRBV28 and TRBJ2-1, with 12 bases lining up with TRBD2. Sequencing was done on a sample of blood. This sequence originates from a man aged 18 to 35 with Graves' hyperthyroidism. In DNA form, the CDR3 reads TGTGCCAGCACCATACTAGCGGGAGGCCGGAATGAGCAGTTCTTC. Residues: CASTILAGGRNEQFF. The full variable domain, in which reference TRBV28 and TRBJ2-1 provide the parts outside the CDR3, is DVKVTQSSRYLVKRTGEKVFLECVQDMDHENMFWYRQDPGLGLRLIYFSYDVKMKEKGDIPEGYSVSREKKERFSLILESASTNQTSMYLCASTILAGGRNEQFFGPGTRLTVL.